The clone carrying this T cell receptor (beta chain) was detected only a few times. Antigen specificity is unknown. The CDR3 length is 15 residues. The V gene end was trimmed by 4 bases and the J gene end by 4 bases; junction bases not matched to a gene: 10. Germline loops: CDR1 SGHDT, CDR2 YYEEEE. In TCRdb, the reads were re-called with MiXCR into one record per CDR3 protein. The sample carries approximately 100,000 distinct CDR3 sequences, 29% recorded once. The data belong to a study of T cell repertoires in cytomegalovirus infection. Study at large: CMV epitopes used comprised recently identified HLA-C-restricted ones and well-studied HLA-B-restricted ones. CMV infection together with matching HLA type was indicated by public TCR beta signatures. Study-wide points: Identification of carriers of CMV plus the relevant HLA was performed using cumulative public TCR beta family frequency. CMV-specific TCR beta clonotypes restricted by HLA-C were the ones dominating the ex vivo response.

The rearrangement uses TRBV5-6 and TRBJ1-2; 7 bases map to TRBD1. This clonotype was sampled from a human donor in good health (CMV status not recorded). Some clones in this sample may be carry-over from other donors' samples. The material sequenced was CD8+ T cells from cultured PBMCs, taken from culture after CMV antigen stimulation. For the CDR3, the DNA is TGTGCCAGCAGCGCCGGGACAGAATTAGTCTATGGCTACACCTTC. Its translation: CASSAGTELVYGYTF. Complete variable domain (other parts from reference TRBV5-6 and TRBJ1-2): DAGVTQSPTHLIKTRGQQVTLRCSPKSGHDTVSWYQQALGQGPQFIFQYYEEEERQRGNFPDRFSGHQFPNYSSELNVNALLLGDSALYLCASSAGTELVYGYTFGSGTRLTVV.